These T cell receptor beta chains were read from a single sample in a study of blood T cells in healthy people across ages. TCRdb used MiXCR to reprocess the 5' RACE reads, holding one entry per CDR3 protein. Of just over 1 million distinct CDR3 sequences listed, roughly 45% were seen once; the top ten hold 18%. Sequencing was performed on blood. These receptors all stem from a woman aged 60-75 years in good health. Both conserved end residues are part of each CDR3. Each record gives: D gene, clone size, V gene, J gene, CDR3 length, CDR3 DNA, CDR3 protein. D genes are given only for firm matches. Some rows have no size entry. The others give once, few or many, or a class for an expanded clone.

TRBD2,-,TRBV9,TRBJ2-1,16,TGTGCCGGCAGCGTAGACGGAGCGGGAGGGTCGAATGAGCAGTTCTTC,CAGSVDGAGGSNEQFF
-,many,TRBV5-1,TRBJ2-5,13,TGTGCCAGCAGTTTGGAAGGGTTGGAGACCCAGTACTTC,CASSLEGLETQYF
TRBD1,-,TRBV20-1,TRBJ2-3,14,TGCAGTGCGTCACGGGACAGTCGAACAGATACGCAGTATTTT,CSASRDSRTDTQYF
-,-,TRBV4-1,TRBJ2-7,14,TGCGCCAGCAGCCCGTCATCACGCAGCTACGAGCAGTACTTC,CASSPSSRSYEQYF
TRBD2,-,TRBV20-1,TRBJ2-3,16,TGCGGTGCTAGTGGGCTAGCGGGAGCTAATTCAGATACGCAGTATTTT,CGASGLAGANSDTQYF
-,few,TRBV2,TRBJ2-5,13,TGTGCCAGCAGTGAAGACCTGAAAGAGACCCAGTACTTC,CASSEDLKETQYF
-,-,TRBV28,TRBJ1-6,13,TGTGCCAGCAGTTTAGCAGGAGATTCACCCCTCCACTTT,CASSLAGDSPLHF
-,-,TRBV20-1,TRBJ1-5,13,TGCAGTGCTAGTACGGGGATGAGGCAGCCCCAGCATTTT,CSASTGMRQPQHF
-,-,TRBV2,TRBJ1-2,12,TGTGCCAGCAGGGAGGTTTCATCGGGCTACACCTTC,CASREVSSGYTF
TRBD2,few,TRBV5-6,TRBJ2-7,13,TGTGCCAGCAGGTTTAGCGGGTCCTACGAGCAGTACTTC,CASRFSGSYEQYF
-,few,TRBV20-1,TRBJ2-7,12,TGCAGTGCTATACAGGGTTTCTACGAGCAGTACTTC,CSAIQGFYEQYF
TRBD1,few,TRBV14,TRBJ1-1,15,TGTGCCAGCAGCATCTTTGGGACAGGGAACACTGAAGCTTTCTTT,CASSIFGTGNTEAFF
-,-,TRBV11-2,TRBJ1-1,14,TGTGCCAGCAGCTCACACGAGTTTCGCACTGAAGCTTTCTTT,CASSSHEFRTEAFF
TRBD2,-,TRBV5-1,TRBJ2-2,16,TGCGCCAGCAGCCACGGACTAGCGGTAAACACCGGGGAGCTGTTTTTT,CASSHGLAVNTGELFF
TRBD1,-,TRBV29-1,TRBJ2-7,11,TGCAGCGGAGACAGGGGATCCGAGCAGTACTTC,CSGDRGSEQYF
-,-,TRBV7-9,TRBJ1-1,13,TGTGCCAGCTGGGGGTCGATGAACACTGAAGCTTTCTTT,CASWGSMNTEAFF
TRBD1,-,TRBV6-1,TRBJ1-1,15,TGTGCCAGCAGTGGAGAGGGGACAGGGCACACTGAAGCTTTCTTT,CASSGEGTGHTEAFF
-,few,TRBV20-1,TRBJ2-1,18,TGCAGTGCTAGCACCGGGACGTGGCGTCGAAGCTCCTACAATGAGCAGTTCTTC,CSASTGTWRRSSYNEQFF
-,-,TRBV5-1,TRBJ2-7,12,TGCGCCAGCAGCTACGACGACTACGAGCAGTACTTC,CASSYDDYEQYF
TRBD2,many,TRBV12-3/TRBV12-4,TRBJ2-5,15,TGTGCCAGCAGTTTAGACGCGGGAGGACGAGAGACCCAGTACTTC,CASSLDAGGRETQYF
-,few,TRBV20-1,TRBJ2-1,15,TGCAGTGCCGTGGACTTCAAAAGCTCCTACAATGAGCAGTTCTTC,CSAVDFKSSYNEQFF
TRBD2,few,TRBV5-1,TRBJ2-5,15,TGCGCCAGCAGCTTGCTGGGGGACTACCAGGAGACCCAGTACTTC,CASSLLGDYQETQYF
TRBD1,-,TRBV2,TRBJ2-7,13,TGTGCCAGCAAGGGCAGGGGGCTTGACGAGCAGTACTTC,CASKGRGLDEQYF
TRBD2,-,TRBV7-2,TRBJ2-7,14,TGTGCCAGCAGCTATTCTAGCGGGAACTACGAGCAGTACTTC,CASSYSSGNYEQYF
TRBD1,few,TRBV7-8,TRBJ2-5,13,TGTGCCAGCGGCAGGGGGCTCGGGGAGACCCAGTACTTC,CASGRGLGETQYF
-,few,TRBV20-1,TRBJ1-2,14,TGCAGTGCTAACCAGGCGGCGGGAGGGTATGGCTACACCTTC,CSANQAAGGYGYTF
TRBD2,-,TRBV6-2/TRBV6-3,TRBJ2-1,15,TGTGCCAGCAGTTATGGTCTAGCGGACCACAATGAGCAGTTCTTC,CASSYGLADHNEQFF
TRBD1,-,TRBV7-7,TRBJ2-5,13,TGTGCCAGCAGCTCCCACAGGGGTTCGGGCCAGTACTTC,CASSSHRGSGQYF
TRBD1,-,TRBV6-5,TRBJ1-2,15,TGTGCCAGCAGATGGGACAGGGAATCTAACTATGGCTACACCTTC,CASRWDRESNYGYTF
-,few,TRBV4-2,TRBJ1-2,16,TGTGCCAGCAGCCAAGATACGTCCCAAGGTCTCTATGGCTACACCTTC,CASSQDTSQGLYGYTF
-,-,TRBV20-1,TRBJ2-7,15,TGCAGTGCTAGTCTGGTAGCCGGTGGGTCCTACGAGCAGTACTTC,CSASLVAGGSYEQYF
TRBD2,-,TRBV2,TRBJ2-5,16,TGTGCCAGCAGTGAAGCGGTACTAGCGGGAGGAGAGACCCAGTACTTC,CASSEAVLAGGETQYF
-,-,TRBV29-1,TRBJ2-1,13,TGCAGCGTTGACACTCTGTCCTACAATGAGCAGTTCTTC,CSVDTLSYNEQFF
-,-,TRBV6-2/TRBV6-3,TRBJ2-1,12,TGTGCCAGCGGCCCACAAGCCAATGAGCAGTTCTTC,CASGPQANEQFF
-,-,TRBV4-1,TRBJ2-3,15,TGCGCCAGCAGCCAAGGAGAATCGGTCGGCGATACGCAGTATTTT,CASSQGESVGDTQYF
-,once,TRBV11-2,TRBJ1-2,13,TGTGCCAGCAGCCCAGGTCCGGGGCATGGCTACACCTTC,CASSPGPGHGYTF
TRBD2,few,TRBV12-5,TRBJ2-3,15,TGTGCTAGTGCCGCTAGCGGGACCGGCACAGATACGCAGTATTTT,CASAASGTGTDTQYF
-,once,TRBV6-5,TRBJ1-2,16,TGTGCCAGCAGTTACTCGGAACTCTCGGGACCCTACGGCTACACCTTC,CASSYSELSGPYGYTF
-,-,TRBV7-2,TRBJ2-3,13,TGTGCCAGCAGCACGGGACCGTTTGATACGCAGTATTTT,CASSTGPFDTQYF
TRBD2,-,TRBV3-1,TRBJ2-5,15,TGTGCCACCACCCCGGGACTAGCGGCCCAAGAGACCCAGTACTTC,CATTPGLAAQETQYF
TRBD2,-,TRBV20-1,TRBJ2-1,16,TGCAGTGCTAGAGGGGGGAGACTAGCGGGTAGCAATGAGCAGTTCTTC,CSARGGRLAGSNEQFF
TRBD1,-,TRBV27,TRBJ2-1,14,TGTGCCAGCAGTCCCCAGGGACAGGGGTACGAGCAGTTCTTC,CASSPQGQGYEQFF
-,-,TRBV28,TRBJ1-2,12,TGTGCCTGCAGTTTATCCGGGGGAATCAACACCTTC,CACSLSGGINTF
TRBD1,-,TRBV11-2,TRBJ2-7,15,TGTGCCAGCAGCTTAGATGGGACAGGGACCTACGAGCAGTACTTC,CASSLDGTGTYEQYF
-,-,TRBV9,TRBJ2-6,15,TGTGCCAGCAGCGTAGCCCCTCTAACGGCCAACGTCCTGACTTTC,CASSVAPLTANVLTF
-,-,TRBV20-1,TRBJ2-7,14,TGCAGTGCTGGAAGGCAGGGAGACACCTACGAGCAGTACTTC,CSAGRQGDTYEQYF
-,-,TRBV5-1,TRBJ1-5,15,TGCGCCAGCAGCCAGGACGGTTATAGCAATCAGCCCCAGCATTTT,CASSQDGYSNQPQHF
TRBD2,-,TRBV6-2/TRBV6-3,TRBJ2-5,17,TGTGCCAGCAGTTACTCAAGACTAGCGGGAGGGCCGGAGACCCAGTACTTC,CASSYSRLAGGPETQYF
TRBD1,-,TRBV15,TRBJ1-4,15,TGTGCCACCAGCATGGGTGGACAGGGGAGTGAAAAACTGTTTTTT,CATSMGGQGSEKLFF
-,-,TRBV6-5,TRBJ2-3,17,TGTGCCAGCAGTTCCCACACACCGGGACTCCTCTCAGATACGCAGTATTTT,CASSSHTPGLLSDTQYF
-,few,TRBV29-1,TRBJ2-1,13,TGCAGCGTCACTGGGAGTAATGCGGGTACTCAGTTCTTC,CSVTGSNAGTQFF
TRBD2,-,TRBV5-1,TRBJ2-2,20,TGCGCCAGCAGCTTAGACGACCTGGGACTAGCGGGACTGAACACCGGGGAGCTGTTTTTT,CASSLDDLGLAGLNTGELFF
TRBD2,few,TRBV3-1,TRBJ2-1,16,TGTGCCAGCAGCCCCATAGCGGGAGTATCCTACAATGAGCAGTTCTTC,CASSPIAGVSYNEQFF